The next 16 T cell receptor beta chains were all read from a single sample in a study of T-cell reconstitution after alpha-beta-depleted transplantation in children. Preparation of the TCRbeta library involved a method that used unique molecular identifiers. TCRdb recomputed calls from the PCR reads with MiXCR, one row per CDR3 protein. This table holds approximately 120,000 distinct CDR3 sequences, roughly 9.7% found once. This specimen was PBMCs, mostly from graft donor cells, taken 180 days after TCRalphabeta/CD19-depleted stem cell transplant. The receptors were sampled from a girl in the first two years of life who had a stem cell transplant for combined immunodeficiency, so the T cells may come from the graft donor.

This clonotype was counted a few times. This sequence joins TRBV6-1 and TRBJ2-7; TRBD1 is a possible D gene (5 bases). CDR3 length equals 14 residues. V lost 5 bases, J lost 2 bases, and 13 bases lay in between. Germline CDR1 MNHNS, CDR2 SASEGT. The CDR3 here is CASSPGIPPYEQYF. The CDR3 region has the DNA TGTGCCAGCAGTCCAGGGATCCCCCCCTACGAGCAGTACTTC.

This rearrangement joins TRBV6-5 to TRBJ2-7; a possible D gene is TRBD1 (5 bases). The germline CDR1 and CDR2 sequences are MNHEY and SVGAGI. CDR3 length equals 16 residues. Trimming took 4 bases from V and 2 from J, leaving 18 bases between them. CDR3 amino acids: CASSLSTGISPYEQYF. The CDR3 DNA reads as TGTGCCAGCAGTTTGTCTACAGGAATCTCACCCTACGAGCAGTACTTC.

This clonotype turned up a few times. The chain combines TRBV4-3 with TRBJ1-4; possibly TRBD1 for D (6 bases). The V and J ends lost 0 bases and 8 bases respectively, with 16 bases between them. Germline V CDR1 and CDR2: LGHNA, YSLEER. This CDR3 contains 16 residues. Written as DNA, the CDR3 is TGCGCCAGCAGCCAAGAAGTACGCGGGGGCCAGGAAAAACTGTTTTTT. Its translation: CASSQEVRGGQEKLFF.

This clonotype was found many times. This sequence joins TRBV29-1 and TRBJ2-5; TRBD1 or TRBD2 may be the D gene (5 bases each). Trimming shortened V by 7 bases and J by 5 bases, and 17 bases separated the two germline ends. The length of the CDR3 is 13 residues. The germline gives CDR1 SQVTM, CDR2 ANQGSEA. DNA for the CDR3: TGCAGCGCCTTGACAGCGTGGGGGGAGACCCAGTACTTC. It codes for CSALTAWGETQYF.

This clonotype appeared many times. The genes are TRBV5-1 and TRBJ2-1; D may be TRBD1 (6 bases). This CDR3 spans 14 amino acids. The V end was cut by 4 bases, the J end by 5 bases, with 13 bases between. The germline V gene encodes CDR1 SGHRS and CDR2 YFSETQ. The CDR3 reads CASSAGQFHNEQFF. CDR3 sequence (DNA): TGCGCCAGCAGCGCAGGACAGTTCCACAATGAGCAGTTCTTC.

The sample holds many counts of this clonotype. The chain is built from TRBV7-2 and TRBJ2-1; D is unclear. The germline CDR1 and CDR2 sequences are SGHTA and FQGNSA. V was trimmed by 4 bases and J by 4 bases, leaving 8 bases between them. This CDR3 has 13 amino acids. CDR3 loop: CASSYDGYNEQFF. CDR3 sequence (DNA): TGTGCCAGCAGCTATGACGGGTACAATGAGCAGTTCTTC.

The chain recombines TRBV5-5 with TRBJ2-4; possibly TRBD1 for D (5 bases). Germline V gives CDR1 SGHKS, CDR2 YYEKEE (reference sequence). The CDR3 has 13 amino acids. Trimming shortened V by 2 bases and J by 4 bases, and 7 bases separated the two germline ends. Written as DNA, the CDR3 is TGTGCCAGCAGCTTCCCAGGGAAAAACATTCAGTACTTC. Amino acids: CASSFPGKNIQYF.

The CDR3 here is CASSLRAFPSYEQYF. The DNA for the CDR3 is TGTGCCAGCAGTTTAAGGGCCTTTCCCTCCTACGAGCAGTACTTC. The chain combines TRBV12-3 or TRBV12-4 with TRBJ2-7, with D unresolved. The CDR3 runs to 15 residues. The V end lost 2 bases, the J end lost 0 bases, and 11 bases lay between the germline ends.

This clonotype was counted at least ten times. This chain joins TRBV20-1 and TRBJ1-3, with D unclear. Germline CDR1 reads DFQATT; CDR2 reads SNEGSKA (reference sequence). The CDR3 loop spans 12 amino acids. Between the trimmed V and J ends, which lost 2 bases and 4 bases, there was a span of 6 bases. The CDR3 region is CSARLTGNTIYF. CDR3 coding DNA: TGCAGTGCTAGACTTACCGGAAACACCATATATTTT.

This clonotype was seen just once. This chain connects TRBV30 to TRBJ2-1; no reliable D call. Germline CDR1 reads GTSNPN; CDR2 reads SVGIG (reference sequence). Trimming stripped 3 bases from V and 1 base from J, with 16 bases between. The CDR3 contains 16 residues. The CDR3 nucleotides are TGTGCCTGGAGGGCGCGAAGGTTGATGTCCTACAATGAGCAGTTCTTC. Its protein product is CAWRARRLMSYNEQFF.

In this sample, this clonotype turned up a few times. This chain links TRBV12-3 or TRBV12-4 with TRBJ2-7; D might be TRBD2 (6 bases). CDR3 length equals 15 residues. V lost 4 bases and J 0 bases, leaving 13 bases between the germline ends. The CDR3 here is CASSYGGTLSYEQYF. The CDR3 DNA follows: TGTGCCAGCAGTTATGGCGGGACTCTCTCCTACGAGCAGTACTTC.

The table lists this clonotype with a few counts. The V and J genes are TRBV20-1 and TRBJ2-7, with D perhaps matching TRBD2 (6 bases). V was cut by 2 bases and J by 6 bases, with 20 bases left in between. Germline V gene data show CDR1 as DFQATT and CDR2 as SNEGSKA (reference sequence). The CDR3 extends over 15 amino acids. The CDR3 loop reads CSARMEAGQPSEQYF. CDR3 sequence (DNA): TGCAGTGCTAGAATGGAAGCGGGCCAGCCTTCCGAGCAGTACTTC.

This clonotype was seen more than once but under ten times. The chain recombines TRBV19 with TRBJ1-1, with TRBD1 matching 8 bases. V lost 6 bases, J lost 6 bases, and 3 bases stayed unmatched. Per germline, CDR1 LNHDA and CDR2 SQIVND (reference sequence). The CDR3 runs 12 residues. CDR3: CASRTGVSEAFF. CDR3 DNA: TGTGCCAGTAGGACAGGGGTGTCTGAAGCTTTCTTT.

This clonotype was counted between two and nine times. CDR3 DNA: TGTGCCAGTAAGGGACTTGGAAGCGGGAGGTATATCGGGGAGCTGTTTTTT. Protein: CASKGLGSGRYIGELFF. The chain recombines TRBV19 with TRBJ2-2, with 9 bases identical to TRBD2. V dropped 7 bases and J dropped 7; count of bases not matched to a gene: 16. CDR1 and CDR2 from the germline V gene are LNHDA and SQIVND (reference sequence). The CDR3 consists of 17 residues.

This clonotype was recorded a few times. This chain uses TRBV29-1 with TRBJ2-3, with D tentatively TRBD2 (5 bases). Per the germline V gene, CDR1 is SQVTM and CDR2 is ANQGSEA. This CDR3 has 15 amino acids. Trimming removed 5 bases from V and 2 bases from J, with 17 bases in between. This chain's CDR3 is CSVSGGLYFTDTQYF. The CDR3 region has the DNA TGCAGCGTTTCCGGCGGGTTATACTTCACAGATACGCAGTATTTT.

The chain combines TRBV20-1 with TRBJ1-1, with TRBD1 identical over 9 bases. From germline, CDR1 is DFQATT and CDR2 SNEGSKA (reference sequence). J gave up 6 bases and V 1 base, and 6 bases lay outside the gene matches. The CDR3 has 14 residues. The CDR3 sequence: CSARAQGAKSEAFF. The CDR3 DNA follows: TGCAGTGCTAGAGCACAGGGGGCGAAGTCTGAAGCTTTCTTT.